This is a list of T cell receptor beta chains from one sample in a study of T cell responses to AZD1222 COVID-19 vaccine. Profiled with immunoSEQ multiplex PCR; TCRdb holds only in-frame clones, not every one. The sample has more than 65,000 clones; over 75% are singletons. The specimen was peripheral blood, collected 28 days after the second AZD1222 dose. Receptors were obtained from an adult who received the AZD1222 COVID-19 vaccine. The CDR3 runs from the conserved cysteine through the conserved F or W. D genes are given only for firm matches. Clone size is shown for a subset of rows, as once, few, many or a class of expanded clone.

D	V	J	size	CDR3	DNA
TRBD1	TRBV28	TRBJ2-7	many	CASSLRGGTGARYEQYF	TGTGCCAGCAGTTTAAGGGGCGGGACAGGGGCCCGTTACGAGCAGTACTTC
TRBD2	TRBV11-3	TRBJ2-3	NA	CASSLGLAGGTDTQYF	TGTGCCAGCAGCTTGGGGCTAGCGGGAGGTACAGATACGCAGTATTTT
TRBD1	TRBV19	TRBJ1-1	once	CASSANRGPGTEAFF	TGTGCCAGTAGTGCCAACAGGGGGCCTGGCACTGAAGCTTTCTTT
TRBD1	TRBV10-2	TRBJ1-3	NA	CASREGAFLSGNTIYF	TGCGCCAGCAGGGAGGGGGCATTCCTCTCTGGAAACACCATATATTTT
TRBD2	TRBV6-2/TRBV6-3	TRBJ2-1	once	CASSPLAGASNEQFF	TGTGCCAGCAGTCCATTAGCGGGAGCGTCGAATGAGCAGTTCTTC
NA	TRBV9	TRBJ2-7	NA	CASSVGGRPTYEQYF	TGTGCCAGCAGCGTAGGCGGCAGGCCTACCTACGAGCAGTACTTC
TRBD1	TRBV3-1/TRBV3-2	TRBJ2-7	NA	CASSRQGAYEQYF	TGTGCCAGCAGCCGACAGGGGGCTTACGAGCAGTACTTC
NA	TRBV4-2	TRBJ2-2	NA	CASSQNNFGTGELFF	TGTGCCAGCAGCCAAAATAACTTCGGCACCGGGGAGCTGTTTTTT
NA	TRBV28	TRBJ2-2	NA	CASRPTAGELFF	TGTGCCAGCAGACCGACAGCCGGGGAGCTGTTTTTT
NA	TRBV20-1	TRBJ2-1	NA	CSAAHNEQFF	TGCAGTGCTGCTCACAATGAGCAGTTCTTC
NA	TRBV19	TRBJ2-1	NA	CASSQYNEQFF	TGTGCCAGTAGTCAGTACAATGAGCAGTTCTTC
NA	TRBV16	TRBJ1-2	NA	CASSQSRGGTQYGYTF	TGTGCCAGCAGCCAATCCAGAGGCGGGACTCAATATGGCTACACCTTC
NA	TRBV10-1	TRBJ2-7	NA	CASSDPGREKTYEQYF	TGCGCCAGCAGTGACCCCGGCCGCGAGAAAACCTACGAGCAGTACTTC
NA	TRBV19	TRBJ1-2	few	CASSIGAAAPYGYTF	TGTGCCAGTAGTATAGGAGCGGCAGCCCCCTATGGCTACACCTTC
NA	TRBV9	TRBJ1-1	NA	CASSVYYDRNTEAFF	TGTGCCAGCAGCGTATATTACGACAGGAACACTGAAGCTTTCTTT
NA	TRBV28	TRBJ1-1	NA	CASSEQGLAFF	TGTGCCAGCAGTGAACAGGGATTAGCTTTCTTT
NA	TRBV11-2	TRBJ1-2	NA	CASSLNRQDGYTF	TGTGCCAGCAGCCTTAACAGACAGGATGGCTACACCTTC
TRBD1	TRBV28	TRBJ1-4	NA	CASGDRVNEKLFF	TGTGCCAGCGGGGACAGGGTAAATGAAAAACTGTTTTTT
TRBD1	TRBV28	TRBJ2-1	NA	CASSVEPGGEQFF	TGTGCCAGCAGTGTCGAACCAGGGGGCGAGCAGTTCTTC
NA	TRBV7-6	TRBJ1-1	NA	CASSLGRNTEAFF	TGTGCCAGCAGCTTAGGGCGCAACACTGAAGCTTTCTTT
NA	TRBV12-3/TRBV12-4	TRBJ1-1	NA	CASIKGGNTEAFF	TGTGCCAGCATTAAGGGGGGGAACACTGAAGCTTTCTTT
NA	TRBV5-1	TRBJ2-6	NA	CASSLDGTGANVLTF	TGCGCCAGCAGCTTGGACGGTACTGGGGCCAACGTCCTGACTTTC
TRBD1	TRBV6-1	TRBJ2-6	few	CASSEETGGGANVLTF	TGTGCCAGCAGTGAAGAGACAGGGGGTGGGGCCAACGTCCTGACTTTC
TRBD2	TRBV27	TRBJ2-1	NA	CASSLDRTSGYNEQFF	TGTGCCAGCAGTTTGGATCGGACTAGCGGATACAATGAGCAGTTCTTC
TRBD1	TRBV2	TRBJ1-6	NA	CASSRSGQGDSPLHF	TGTGCCAGCAGTCGGTCGGGACAGGGGGATTCACCCCTCCACTTT
NA	TRBV25-1	TRBJ2-3	NA	CASSELADTQYF	TGTGCCAGCAGTGAATTGGCAGATACGCAGTATTTT
TRBD1	TRBV3-1/TRBV3-2	TRBJ1-1	NA	CASTLAQGVGSEAFF	TGTGCCAGCACTCTCGCGCAGGGGGTAGGGTCTGAAGCTTTCTTT
NA	TRBV30	TRBJ1-5	NA	CAWSVGGNQPQHF	TGTGCCTGGAGTGTCGGTGGGAATCAGCCCCAGCATTTT
NA	TRBV12-5	TRBJ2-2	NA	CASGLETGELFF	TGTGCTAGTGGTTTGGAAACCGGGGAGCTGTTTTTT
TRBD1	TRBV27	TRBJ1-6	NA	CASSAQGRSPLHF	TGTGCCAGCAGTGCACAGGGGCGATCACCCCTCCACTTT
TRBD1	TRBV7-3	TRBJ2-2	NA	CASSLIFCHRGPGVTGELFF	TGTGCCAGCAGCTTAATATTTTGTCACAGGGGGCCGGGTGTTACCGGGGAGCTGTTTTTT
NA	TRBV2	TRBJ2-7	NA	CASSVVYEQYF	TGTGCCAGCAGTGTGGTCTACGAGCAGTACTTC
NA	TRBV4-2	TRBJ1-5	NA	CASSQETGRQPQHF	TGTGCCAGCAGCCAAGAGACGGGGCGGCAGCCCCAGCATTTT
TRBD1	TRBV4-3	TRBJ2-1	NA	CASSPGQGVYNEQFF	TGCGCCAGCAGCCCAGGACAGGGTGTCTACAATGAGCAGTTCTTC
TRBD1	TRBV11-3	TRBJ2-1	NA	CASSLVGQGAGEQFF	TGTGCCAGCAGCTTAGTCGGGCAGGGGGCAGGAGAGCAGTTCTTC
NA	TRBV6-1	TRBJ1-5	NA	CASSEAGLTAQPQHF	TGTGCCAGCAGTGAAGCCGGGCTTACTGCCCAGCCCCAGCATTTT
TRBD1	TRBV11-3	TRBJ2-3	NA	CASAPGQQTDTQYF	TGTGCCAGCGCCCCGGGACAGCAAACAGATACGCAGTATTTT
NA	TRBV30	TRBJ2-7	NA	CAWSYGTYEQYF	TGTGCCTGGAGTTACGGGACCTACGAGCAGTACTTC
TRBD1	TRBV2	TRBJ2-7	NA	CASTRGTGAEQYF	TGTGCCAGCACCCGAGGGACAGGGGCCGAGCAGTACTTC
NA	TRBV7-2	TRBJ2-3	NA	CASSLMVVGTDTQYF	TGTGCCAGCAGCTTAATGGTTGTTGGGACAGATACGCAGTATTTT
NA	TRBV27	TRBJ2-1	NA	CASSFSYGGDNEQFF	TGTGCCAGCAGTTTCTCCTATGGCGGGGACAATGAGCAGTTCTTC
TRBD1	TRBV6-2/TRBV6-3	TRBJ2-7	NA	CASSGGQGPRQYF	TGTGCCAGCAGTGGGGGACAGGGCCCTCGGCAGTACTTC
NA	TRBV4-1	TRBJ2-1	NA	CASSLEEGPEQFF	TGCGCCAGCAGCCTGGAGGAGGGCCCTGAGCAGTTCTTC
TRBD1	TRBV5-6	TRBJ1-1	once	CASSTLDRDNTEAFF	TGTGCCAGCAGCACCTTAGACAGGGACAACACTGAAGCTTTCTTT
TRBD1	TRBV4-2	TRBJ2-6	NA	CASSQAGQGAFGANVLTF	TGTGCCAGCAGCCAAGCAGGACAGGGGGCATTTGGGGCCAACGTCCTGACTTTC
TRBD2	TRBV6-1	TRBJ2-5	NA	CASSELAGGQETQYF	TGTGCCAGCAGTGAACTAGCGGGGGGGCAAGAGACCCAGTACTTC
NA	TRBV7-3	TRBJ2-7	NA	CASSWSPAIYSEQYF	TGTGCCAGCAGCTGGAGTCCCGCGATCTATAGCGAGCAGTACTTC
NA	TRBV9	TRBJ1-6	NA	CASLNGALHF	TGTGCCAGCCTCAATGGCGCCCTCCACTTT
NA	TRBV5-8	TRBJ1-1	once	CASSLGLTVTEAFF	TGTGCCAGCAGCTTGGGACTGACGGTCACTGAAGCTTTCTTT
NA	TRBV6-2/TRBV6-3	TRBJ1-5	NA	CASSSFGQGPQPQHF	TGTGCCAGCAGTTCCTTTGGGCAGGGGCCTCAGCCCCAGCATTTT
NA	TRBV27	TRBJ1-2	NA	CASSSGRTYGYTF	TGTGCCAGCAGTTCCGGCAGGACCTATGGCTACACCTTC